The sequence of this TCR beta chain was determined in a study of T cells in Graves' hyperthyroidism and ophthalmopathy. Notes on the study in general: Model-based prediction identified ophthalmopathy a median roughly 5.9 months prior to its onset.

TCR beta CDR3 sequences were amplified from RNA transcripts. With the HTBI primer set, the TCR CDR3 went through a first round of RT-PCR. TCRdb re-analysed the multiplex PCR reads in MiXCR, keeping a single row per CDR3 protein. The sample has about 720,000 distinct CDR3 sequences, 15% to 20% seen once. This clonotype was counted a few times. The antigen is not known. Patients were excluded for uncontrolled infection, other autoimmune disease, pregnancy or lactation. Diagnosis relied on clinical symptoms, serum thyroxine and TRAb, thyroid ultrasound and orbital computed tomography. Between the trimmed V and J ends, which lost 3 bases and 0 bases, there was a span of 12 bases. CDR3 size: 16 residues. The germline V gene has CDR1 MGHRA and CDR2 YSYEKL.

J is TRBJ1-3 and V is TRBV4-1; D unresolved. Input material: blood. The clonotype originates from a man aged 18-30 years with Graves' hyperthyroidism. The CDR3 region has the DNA TGCGCCAGCAGCCAGTACCTCACTACCTCTGGAAACACCATATATTTT. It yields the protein CASSQYLTTSGNTIYF.